The 9 T cell receptor beta chains below all came from one sample that was sequenced in a study of shared clonotypes between healthy human individuals. Clones were read by immunoSEQ multiplex PCR, and TCRdb kept only the in-frame ones, dropping some. The sample records some 1,100,000 clones, approximately 80% being singletons. The sequencing sample was made of memory CD4+ T cells from PBMCs. Subset given: CD45RA-negative fraction. The receptor set was obtained from a man aged 18 to 30 in good health. Some clones in this sample may be carry-over from other donors' samples.

The chain joins TRBV28 to TRBJ2-1; tentatively, D is TRBD1 (7 bases). The CDR3 consists of 14 residues. V was shortened by 6 bases and J by 5 bases, with 14 bases between the two germline ends. In germline, CDR1 is MDHEN, CDR2 SYDVKM. CDR3 coding DNA: TGTGCCAGCAGCCCAGGGGGGCGGAACAATGAGCAGTTCTTC. It yields the protein CASSPGGRNNEQFF.

J is TRBJ1-5 and V is TRBV5-1; D possibly corresponds to TRBD1 (5 bases). CDR1 and CDR2 from the germline V gene are SGHRS and YFSETQ. The ends were cut back, 4 bases at V and 7 bases at J, with 18 bases in the middle. The CDR3 loop spans 15 amino acids. The CDR3 coding sequence is TGCGCCAGCAGCCCGGAGGGGCTGGGAAGGCAGCCCCAGCATTTT. Amino acids: CASSPEGLGRQPQHF.

The chain links TRBV19 to TRBJ2-7; TRBD2 matches 7 bases. CDR3 size: 14 residues. Germline CDR1 reads LNHDA; CDR2 reads SQIVND (reference sequence). V was clipped by 5 bases and J by 3 bases; unmatched bases: 7. CDR3 amino acids: CASSASSGGYEQYF. The CDR3 region has the DNA TGTGCCAGTAGTGCCTCTTCGGGGGGCTACGAGCAGTACTTC.

Turning to this clone: A clone one base away is much larger, so this may be a read error. V is TRBV7-8 and J is TRBJ2-7, with 9 positions matching TRBD1. Germline V CDR1 and CDR2: SGHVS, FQNEAQ. There are 14 residues in the CDR3. J lost 5 bases, V lost 5 bases, and 7 bases had no gene match. The CDR3 spells CASSDRDRVHEQYF. The CDR3 DNA follows: TGTGCCAGCAGCGACCGGGACAGGGTCCACGAGCAGTACTTC.

This chain links TRBV7-9 with TRBJ2-3, with D possibly TRBD2 on 5 matching bases. Trimming stripped 5 bases from V and 1 base from J, with 13 bases between. This CDR3 region has 15 residues. CDR1 is SEHNR, CDR2 FQNEAQ, per germline (reference sequence). Here the CDR3 DNA reads TGTGCCAGCAGCCCTCGGACTTTTCGCACAGATACGCAGTATTTT. This sequence encodes CASSPRTFRTDTQYF.

The J gene is TRBJ2-1, the V gene TRBV10-3; 8 positions agree with TRBD2. The germline V gene encodes CDR1 ENHRY and CDR2 SYGVKD. The CDR3 is 17 amino acids. V was pared by 4 bases and J by 6 bases, with 14 bases of the junction left unmatched. In nucleotides, the CDR3 is TGTGCCATCAGTGTGCTAGCGGGCGCTACGTCTGGCAATGAGCAGTTCTTC. Residues: CAISVLAGATSGNEQFF.

The chain carries TRBV18 and TRBJ2-1; perhaps TRBD1 as D (6 bases). The germline V gene encodes CDR1 KGHSH and CDR2 LQKENI. This CDR3 is 15 amino acids long. V was cut by 5 bases and J by 0 bases, with 11 bases left in between. CDR3 in amino acids: CASSADSVSYNEQFF. DNA of the CDR3: TGTGCCAGCTCAGCGGACAGTGTCTCCTACAATGAGCAGTTCTTC.

The gene calls are TRBV28 and TRBJ2-5; 13 nucleotides match TRBD2. Germline values: CDR1 MDHEN, CDR2 SYDVKM. V lost 5 bases and J lost 2; bases outside the gene matches: 8. CDR3 length equals 17 residues. The CDR3 sequence: CASSTMRLAGGQETQYF. CDR3 DNA: TGTGCCAGCAGTACGATGCGACTAGCGGGAGGTCAAGAGACCCAGTACTTC. Full variable domain (missing parts from reference TRBV28 and TRBJ2-5): DVKVTQSSRYLVKRTGEKVFLECVQDMDHENMFWYRQDPGLGLRLIYFSYDVKMKEKGDIPEGYSVSREKKERFSLILESASTNQTSMYLCASSTMRLAGGQETQYFGPGTRLLVL.

V usage is TRBV7-9 and J usage is TRBJ2-3; 7 bases map to TRBD1. The CDR3 contains 16 residues. V gave up 3 bases and J gave up 4 bases; unmatched junction bases: 10. Germline assignment: CDR1 SEHNR and CDR2 FQNEAQ (reference sequence). The CDR3 coding sequence is TGTGCCAGCAGCTTCCCACAGGGGTTTTCACCAGATACGCAGTATTTT. Protein sequence: CASSFPQGFSPDTQYF.